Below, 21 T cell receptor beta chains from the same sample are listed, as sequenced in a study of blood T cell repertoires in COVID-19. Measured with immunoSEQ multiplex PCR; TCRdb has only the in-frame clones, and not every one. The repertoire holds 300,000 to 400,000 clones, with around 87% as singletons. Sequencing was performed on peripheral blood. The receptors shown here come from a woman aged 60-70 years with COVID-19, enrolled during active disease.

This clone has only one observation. CDR3 DNA sequence: TGCGCCAGCAGCATAGGACAGAGCTATGGCTACACCTTC. This gives the protein CASSIGQSYGYTF. The rearrangement uses TRBV5-1 and TRBJ1-2, with D perhaps TRBD1 (6 bases). Germline CDR1 SGHRS, CDR2 YFSETQ. V lost 4 bases to trimming and J lost 4 bases, with 11 bases between them. The CDR3 contains 13 residues.

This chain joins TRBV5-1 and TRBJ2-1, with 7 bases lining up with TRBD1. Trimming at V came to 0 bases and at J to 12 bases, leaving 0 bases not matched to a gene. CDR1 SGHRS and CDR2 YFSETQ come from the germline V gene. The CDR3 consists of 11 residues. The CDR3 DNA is TGCGCCAGCAGCTTGGGACAGGGGCAGTTCTTC. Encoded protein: CASSLGQGQFF.

As DNA, the CDR3 is TGTGCCAGCAGCCAGGGCCACACCACTAACTATGGCTACACCTTC. The encoded protein is CASSQGHTTNYGYTF. The genes are TRBV3-1 (or the pseudogene TRBV3-2) and TRBJ1-2; D is uncertain. V gave up 3 bases and J gave up 0 bases, with 11 bases separating them. Germline assignment: CDR1 LGHDT and CDR2 YNNKEL (reference sequence). The CDR3 is 15 amino acids.

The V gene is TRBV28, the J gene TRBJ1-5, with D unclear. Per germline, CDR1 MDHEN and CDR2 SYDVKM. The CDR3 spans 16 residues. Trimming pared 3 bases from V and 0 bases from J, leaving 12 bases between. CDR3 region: CASSFSGSVSNQPQHF. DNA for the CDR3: TGTGCCAGCAGTTTTTCGGGGTCAGTTAGCAATCAGCCCCAGCATTTT.

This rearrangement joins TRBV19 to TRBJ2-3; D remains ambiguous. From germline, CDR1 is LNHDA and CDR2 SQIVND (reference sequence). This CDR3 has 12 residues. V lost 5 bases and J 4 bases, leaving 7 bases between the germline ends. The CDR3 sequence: CASSLRPDTQYF. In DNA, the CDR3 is TGTGCCAGTAGTCTCCGTCCAGATACGCAGTATTTT.

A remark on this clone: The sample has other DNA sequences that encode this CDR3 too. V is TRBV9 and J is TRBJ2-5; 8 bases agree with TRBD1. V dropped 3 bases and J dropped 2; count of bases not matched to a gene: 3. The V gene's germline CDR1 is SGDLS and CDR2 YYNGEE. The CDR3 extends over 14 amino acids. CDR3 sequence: CASSADRVQETQYF. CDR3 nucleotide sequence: TGTGCCAGCAGCGCGGACAGGGTTCAAGAGACCCAGTACTTC.

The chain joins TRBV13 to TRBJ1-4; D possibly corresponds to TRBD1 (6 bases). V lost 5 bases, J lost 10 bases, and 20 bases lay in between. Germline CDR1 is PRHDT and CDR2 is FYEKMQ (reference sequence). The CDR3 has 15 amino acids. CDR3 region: CASSQGDTSFGKLFF. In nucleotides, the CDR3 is TGTGCCAGCAGCCAAGGGGACACCTCCTTTGGAAAACTGTTTTTT.

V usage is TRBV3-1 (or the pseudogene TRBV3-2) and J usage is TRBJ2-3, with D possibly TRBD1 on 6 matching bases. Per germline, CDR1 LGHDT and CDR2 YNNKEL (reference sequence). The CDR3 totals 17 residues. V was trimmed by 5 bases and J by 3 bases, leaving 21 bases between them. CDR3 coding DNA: TGTGCCAGCAGCTTCTCAGACAGGCGCAGAGGGACAGATACGCAGTATTTT. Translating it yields CASSFSDRRRGTDTQYF.

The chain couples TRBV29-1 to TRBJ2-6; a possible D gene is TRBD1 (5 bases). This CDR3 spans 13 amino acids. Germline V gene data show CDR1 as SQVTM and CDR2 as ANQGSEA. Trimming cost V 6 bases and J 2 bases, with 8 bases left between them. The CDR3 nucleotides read TGCAGCGTCCCAGGGACTGGGGCCAACGTCCTGACTTTC. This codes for CSVPGTGANVLTF. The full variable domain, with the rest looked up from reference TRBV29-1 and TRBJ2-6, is SAVISQKPSRDICQRGTSLTIQCQVDSQVTMMFWYRQQPGQSLTLIATANQGSEATYESGFVIDKFPISRPNLTFSTLTVSNMSPEDSSIYLCSVPGTGANVLTFGAGSRLTVL.

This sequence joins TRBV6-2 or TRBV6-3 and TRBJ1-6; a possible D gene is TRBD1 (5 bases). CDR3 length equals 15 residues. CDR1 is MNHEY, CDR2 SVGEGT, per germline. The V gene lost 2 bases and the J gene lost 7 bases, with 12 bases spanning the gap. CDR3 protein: CASSYPPGGNSPLHF. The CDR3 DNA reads TGTGCCAGCAGTTACCCGCCCGGGGGGAATTCACCCCTCCACTTT.

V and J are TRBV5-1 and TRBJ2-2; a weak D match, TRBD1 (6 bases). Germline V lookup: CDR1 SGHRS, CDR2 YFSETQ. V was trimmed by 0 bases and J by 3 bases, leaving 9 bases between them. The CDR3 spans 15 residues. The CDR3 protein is CASSLGQAYTGELFF. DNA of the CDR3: TGCGCCAGCAGCTTGGGACAGGCGTACACCGGGGAGCTGTTTTTT.

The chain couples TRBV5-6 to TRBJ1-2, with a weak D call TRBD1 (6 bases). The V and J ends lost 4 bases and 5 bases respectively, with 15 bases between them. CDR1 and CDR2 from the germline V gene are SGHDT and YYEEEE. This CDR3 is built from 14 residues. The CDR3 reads CASSGAFQGYGYTF. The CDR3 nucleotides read TGTGCCAGCAGCGGGGCGTTTCAGGGGTATGGCTACACCTTC.

CDR3 sequence: CASSPRDRGHEQYF. Written as DNA, the CDR3 is TGTGCCAGCTCACCTCGGGACAGGGGCCACGAGCAGTACTTC. The chain has TRBV18 and TRBJ2-7; TRBD1 aligns across 10 bases. The CDR3 totals 14 residues. The germline V gene encodes CDR1 KGHSH and CDR2 LQKENI. V trimming: 3 bases; J trimming: 5 bases; junction bases outside the gene matches: 4.

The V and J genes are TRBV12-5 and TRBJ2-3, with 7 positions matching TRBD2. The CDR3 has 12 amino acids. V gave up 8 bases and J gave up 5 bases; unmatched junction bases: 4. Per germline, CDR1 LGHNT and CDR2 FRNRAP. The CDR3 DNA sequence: TGTGCTAGTTCCCCGGGGGGAGATACGCAGTATTTT. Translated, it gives CASSPGGDTQYF.

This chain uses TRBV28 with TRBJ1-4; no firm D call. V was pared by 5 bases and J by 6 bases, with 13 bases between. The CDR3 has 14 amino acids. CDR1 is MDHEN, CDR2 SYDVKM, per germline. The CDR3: CASSDRGSDEKLFF. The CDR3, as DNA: TGTGCCAGCAGTGATCGGGGTAGCGATGAAAAACTGTTTTTT. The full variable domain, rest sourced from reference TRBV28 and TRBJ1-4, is DVKVTQSSRYLVKRTGEKVFLECVQDMDHENMFWYRQDPGLGLRLIYFSYDVKMKEKGDIPEGYSVSREKKERFSLILESASTNQTSMYLCASSDRGSDEKLFFGSGTQLSVL.

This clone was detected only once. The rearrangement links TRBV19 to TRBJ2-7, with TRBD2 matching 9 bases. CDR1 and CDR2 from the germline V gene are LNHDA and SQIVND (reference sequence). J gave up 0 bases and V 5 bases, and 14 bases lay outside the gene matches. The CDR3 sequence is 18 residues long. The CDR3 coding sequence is TGTGCCAGTAGTCCACTACCGGGACTAGCTAAAAACTCCTACGAGCAGTACTTC. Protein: CASSPLPGLAKNSYEQYF.

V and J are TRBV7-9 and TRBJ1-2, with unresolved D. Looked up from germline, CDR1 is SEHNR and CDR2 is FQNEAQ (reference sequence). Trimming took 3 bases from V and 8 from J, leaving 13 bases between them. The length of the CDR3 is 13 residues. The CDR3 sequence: CASSFGREGGYTF. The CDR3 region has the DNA TGTGCCAGCAGCTTTGGAAGGGAGGGCGGCTACACCTTC.

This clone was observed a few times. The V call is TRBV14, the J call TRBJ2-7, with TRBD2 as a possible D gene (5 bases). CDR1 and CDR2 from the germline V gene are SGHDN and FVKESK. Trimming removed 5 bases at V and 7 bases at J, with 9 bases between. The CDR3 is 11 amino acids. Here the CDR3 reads CASSGGWEQYF. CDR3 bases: TGTGCCAGCAGCGGCGGGTGGGAGCAGTACTTC.

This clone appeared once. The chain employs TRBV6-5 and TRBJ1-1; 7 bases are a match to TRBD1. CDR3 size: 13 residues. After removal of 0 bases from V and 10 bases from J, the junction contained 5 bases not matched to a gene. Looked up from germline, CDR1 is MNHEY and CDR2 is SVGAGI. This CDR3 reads CASSYSAGGIAFF. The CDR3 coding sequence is TGTGCCAGCAGTTACTCGGCAGGGGGGATAGCTTTCTTT.

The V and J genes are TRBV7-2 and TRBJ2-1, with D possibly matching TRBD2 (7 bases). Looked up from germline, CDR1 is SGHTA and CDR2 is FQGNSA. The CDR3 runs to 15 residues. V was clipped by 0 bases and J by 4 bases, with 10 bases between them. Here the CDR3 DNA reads TGTGCCAGCAGCTTAGCGGGGGGGCTTTACAATGAGCAGTTCTTC. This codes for CASSLAGGLYNEQFF.

CDR3 sequence (DNA): TGTGCCTGGAGTGCATGGACAGAAGCTTTCTTT. Protein sequence: CAWSAWTEAFF. V and J are TRBV30 and TRBJ1-1; a possible D gene is TRBD1 (5 bases). Germline-derived CDR1 and CDR2 are GTSNPN and SVGIG (reference sequence). V was shortened by 1 base and J by 8 bases, with 8 bases between the two germline ends. CDR3 length equals 11 residues. Drawing the rest from reference TRBV30 and TRBJ1-1, the complete variable domain is SQTIHQWPATLVQPVGSPLSLECTVEGTSNPNLYWYRQAAGRGLQLLFYSVGIGQISSEVPQNLSASRPQDRQFILSSKKLLLSDSGFYLCAWSAWTEAFFGQGTRLTVV.